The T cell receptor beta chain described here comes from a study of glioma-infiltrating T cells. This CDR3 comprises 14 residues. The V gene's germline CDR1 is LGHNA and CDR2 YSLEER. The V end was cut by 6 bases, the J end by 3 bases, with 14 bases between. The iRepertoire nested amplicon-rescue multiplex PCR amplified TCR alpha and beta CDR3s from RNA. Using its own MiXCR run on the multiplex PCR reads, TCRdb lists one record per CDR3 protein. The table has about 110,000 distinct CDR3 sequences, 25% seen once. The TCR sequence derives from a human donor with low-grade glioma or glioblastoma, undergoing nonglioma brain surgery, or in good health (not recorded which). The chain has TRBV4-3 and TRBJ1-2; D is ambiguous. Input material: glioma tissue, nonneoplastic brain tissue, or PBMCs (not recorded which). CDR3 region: CASSLRSPDYGYTF. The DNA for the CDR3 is TGCGCCAGCAGTCTAAGGTCGCCAGACTATGGCTACACCTTC.